This T cell receptor (beta chain) was recorded in a study of cytomegalovirus exposure and HLA in healthy donors. Study summary: Earlier findings included over 90 million unique TCR beta sequences obtained from about 170 million T cells. A data release that came early held roughly 90 million unique TCRs from HLA-typed donors. Findings and caveats of the study: Prediction of most subjects' HLA-A and HLA-B alleles by TCR beta sequences was reportedly accurate.

Trimming took off 1 base at V and 3 bases at J, with 13 bases between the two ends. CDR3 size: 16 residues. Per the germline V gene, CDR1 is LGHNA and CDR2 is YNFKEQ. Notes on this clone: No antigen is known for it.

Though probably carrying unrecorded immune exposures, donors were nominally healthy at sampling. Vbeta (60) and Jbeta (13) primers were used in the PCR. The repertoire was sequenced with immunoSEQ multiplex PCR; TCRdb's copy has only in-frame clones and lacks some. This table holds 100,000 to 150,000 clones, about 73% found once. The clonotype comes from a human donor in good health. The chain joins TRBV4-2 to TRBJ2-4, with D possibly TRBD1 on 6 matching bases. Sequenced input: PBMCs. The CDR3: CASSQANTGSKNIQYF. The CDR3, as DNA: TGTGCCAGCAGCCAAGCGAATACAGGGAGCAAAAACATTCAGTACTTC.